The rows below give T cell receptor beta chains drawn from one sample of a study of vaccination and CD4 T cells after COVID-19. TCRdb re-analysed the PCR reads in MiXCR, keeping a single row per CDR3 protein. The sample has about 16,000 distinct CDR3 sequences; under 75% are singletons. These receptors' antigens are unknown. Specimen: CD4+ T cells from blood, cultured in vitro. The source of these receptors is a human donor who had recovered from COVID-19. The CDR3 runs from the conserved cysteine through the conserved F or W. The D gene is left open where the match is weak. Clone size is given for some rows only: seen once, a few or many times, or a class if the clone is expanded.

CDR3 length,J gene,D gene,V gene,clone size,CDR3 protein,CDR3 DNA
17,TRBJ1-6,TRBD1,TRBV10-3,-,CAISSPGRGQGISPLHF,TGTGCCATCAGTTCCCCCGGGCGGGGACAGGGTATATCACCCCTCCACTTT
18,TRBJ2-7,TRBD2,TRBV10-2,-,CASRKPGLAGGHSYEQYF,TGCGCCAGCAGAAAGCCGGGACTAGCGGGAGGCCACTCCTACGAGCAGTACTTC
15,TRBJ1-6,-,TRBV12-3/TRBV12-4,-,CASRPPGSAYSPLHF,TGTGCCAGCAGACCCCCCGGCAGTGCCTATTCACCCCTCCACTTT
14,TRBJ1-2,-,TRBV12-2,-,CASRLARREYGYTF,TGTGCAAGTCGCTTAGCGCGCAGGGAATATGGCTACACCTTC
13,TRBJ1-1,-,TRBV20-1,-,CSARVGGRSEAFF,TGCAGTGCTAGAGTTGGAGGGCGGAGTGAAGCTTTCTTT
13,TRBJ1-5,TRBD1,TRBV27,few,CASRQGGNQPQHF,TGTGCCAGCAGACAGGGGGGAAATCAGCCCCAGCATTTT
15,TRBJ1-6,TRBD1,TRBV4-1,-,CASSQDDRVGSPLHF,TGCGCCAGCAGCCAAGACGACAGGGTGGGTTCACCCCTCCACTTT
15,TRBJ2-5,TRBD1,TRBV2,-,CASSRDRSQRETQYF,TGTGCCAGCAGTAGGGACAGGAGCCAGAGGGAGACCCAGTACTTC
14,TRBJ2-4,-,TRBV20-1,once,CSARVPGAKNIQYF,TGCAGTGCTAGAGTGCCGGGAGCCAAAAACATTCAGTACTTC
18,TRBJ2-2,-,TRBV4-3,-,CASSRQARGHANTGELFF,TGCGCCAGCAGCCGTCAGGCACGGGGGCACGCGAACACCGGGGAGCTGTTTTTT
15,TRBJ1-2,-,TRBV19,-,CASRAGRARAYGYTF,TGTGCCAGTAGGGCTGGCCGGGCCCGGGCCTATGGCTACACCTTC
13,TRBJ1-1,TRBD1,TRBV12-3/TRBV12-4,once,CASSRQGHTEAFF,TGTGCCAGCAGTCGACAGGGGCACACTGAAGCTTTCTTT
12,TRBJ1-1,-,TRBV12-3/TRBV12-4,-,CASSFGLRGAFF,TGTGCCAGCAGTTTTGGGCTACGAGGAGCTTTCTTT
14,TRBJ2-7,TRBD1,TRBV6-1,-,CASSDWDSSYEQYF,TGTGCCAGCAGTGATTGGGACAGTTCCTACGAGCAGTACTTC
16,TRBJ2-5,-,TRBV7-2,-,CASSSRPTGLGETQYF,TGTGCCAGCAGCTCCCGACCGACAGGATTGGGAGAGACCCAGTACTTC
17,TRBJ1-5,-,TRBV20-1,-,CSAPKLLNTYSNQPQHF,TGCAGTGCTCCCAAGCTCCTGAACACTTATAGCAATCAGCCCCAGCATTTT
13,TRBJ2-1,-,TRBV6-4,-,CASSDSRLSEQFF,TGTGCCAGCAGTGACAGTAGACTCAGTGAGCAGTTCTTC
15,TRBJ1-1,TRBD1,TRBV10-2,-,CASTGQGFVGTEAFF,TGCGCCAGCACCGGACAGGGGTTTGTGGGCACTGAAGCTTTCTTT
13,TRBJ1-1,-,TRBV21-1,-,CASTSDRMIEAFF,TGTGCCAGCACCTCGGACAGGATGATTGAAGCTTTCTTT
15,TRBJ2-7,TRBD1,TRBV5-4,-,CASSLGQGARYEQYF,TGTGCCAGCAGCTTGGGGCAGGGGGCGCGGTACGAGCAGTACTTC
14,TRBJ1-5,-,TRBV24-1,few,CATSNALSNQPQHF,TGTGCCACCAGTAATGCCCTTAGCAATCAGCCCCAGCATTTT
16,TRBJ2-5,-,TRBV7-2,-,CASSLGGLAAQETQYF,TGTGCCAGCAGCTTAGGTGGACTCGCGGCCCAAGAGACCCAGTACTTC
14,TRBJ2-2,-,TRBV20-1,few,CSARDPSITGELFF,TGCAGTGCTAGAGATCCCAGTATCACCGGGGAGCTGTTTTTT
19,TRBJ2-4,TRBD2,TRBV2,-,CASRQGLAGGNLAKNIQYF,TGTGCCAGCAGACAGGGACTAGCTGGAGGAAACCTAGCCAAAAACATTCAGTACTTC
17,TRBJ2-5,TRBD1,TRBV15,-,CATSRVGTGRSQETQYF,TGTGCCACCAGCAGAGTTGGGACAGGGAGGTCCCAAGAGACCCAGTACTTC
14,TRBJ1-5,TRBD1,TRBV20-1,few,CSVRRQGSNQPQHF,TGCAGTGTCCGCAGACAGGGAAGCAATCAGCCCCAGCATTTT
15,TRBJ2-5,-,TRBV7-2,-,CASSLMGGGAETQYF,TGTGCCAGCAGCTTAATGGGTGGCGGGGCGGAGACCCAGTACTTC
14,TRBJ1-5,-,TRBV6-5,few,CASSYGRGGLPQHF,TGTGCCAGCAGTTACGGGAGGGGGGGGCTGCCCCAGCATTTT
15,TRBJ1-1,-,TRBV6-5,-,CASSYRSGRVTEAFF,TGTGCCAGCAGTTACCGGTCGGGGCGAGTCACTGAAGCTTTCTTT
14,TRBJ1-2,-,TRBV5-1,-,CASSTSGLNYGYTF,TGCGCCAGCAGCACTTCGGGTTTAAACTATGGCTACACCTTC
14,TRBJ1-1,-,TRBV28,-,CASSLATRYTEAFF,TGTGCCAGCAGCCTCGCGACCCGTTACACGGAAGCTTTCTTT
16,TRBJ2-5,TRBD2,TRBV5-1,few,CASSFGGLAGEETQYF,TGCGCCAGCAGCTTTGGCGGACTAGCGGGAGAAGAGACCCAGTACTTC
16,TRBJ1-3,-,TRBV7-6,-,CASTLAAKSSGNTIYF,TGTGCCAGCACCCTGGCCGCCAAGAGCTCTGGAAACACCATATATTTT
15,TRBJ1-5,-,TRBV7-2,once,CASSLVGNSNQPQHF,TGTGCCAGCAGCTTAGTGGGGAATAGCAATCAGCCCCAGCATTTT
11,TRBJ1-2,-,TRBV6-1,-,CASGSNYGYTF,TGTGCCAGCGGGTCGAACTATGGCTACACCTTC
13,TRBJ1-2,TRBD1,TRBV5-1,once,CASSFTGDNGYTF,TGCGCCAGCAGCTTCACAGGGGATAATGGCTACACCTTC
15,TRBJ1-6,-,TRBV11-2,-,CASSLVQSWDSPLHF,TGTGCCAGCAGCTTAGTCCAGTCTTGGGATTCACCCCTCCACTTT
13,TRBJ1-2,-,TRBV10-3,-,CAISSDPSYGYTF,TGTGCCATCAGTTCGGATCCCTCGTATGGCTACACCTTC
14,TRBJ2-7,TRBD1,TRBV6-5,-,CASSYGDSAYEQYF,TGTGCCAGCAGTTACGGGGACAGTGCCTACGAGCAGTACTTC
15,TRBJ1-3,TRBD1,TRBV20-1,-,CSAPPGGSTINTIYF,TGCAGTGCTCCCCCAGGGGGCAGTACGATAAACACCATATATTTT
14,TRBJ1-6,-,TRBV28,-,CASSLAGHNSPLHF,TGTGCCAGCAGTTTGGCGGGTCATAATTCACCCCTCCACTTT
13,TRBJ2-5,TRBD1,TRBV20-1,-,CSAMRQGRETQYF,TGCAGTGCTATGAGACAGGGGAGAGAGACCCAGTACTTC
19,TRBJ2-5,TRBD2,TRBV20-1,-,CSAANKDLAGVWGGETQYF,TGCAGTGCTGCAAATAAGGATCTAGCGGGAGTCTGGGGTGGGGAGACCCAGTACTTC
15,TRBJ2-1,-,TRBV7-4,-,CASSRHSISYNEQFF,TGTGCCAGCAGCCGACACAGTATCTCCTACAATGAGCAGTTCTTC
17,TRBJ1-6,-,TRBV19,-,CASSRRTDSSYNSPLHF,TGTGCCAGTAGCCGGCGGACGGATAGCTCCTATAATTCACCCCTCCACTTT
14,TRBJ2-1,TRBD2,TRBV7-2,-,CASSLRSSGNEQFF,TGTGCCAGCAGCTTGAGGTCTAGCGGCAATGAGCAGTTCTTC
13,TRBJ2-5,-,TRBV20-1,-,CSAGQQRQETQYF,TGCAGTGCTGGTCAACAGCGGCAAGAGACCCAGTACTTC
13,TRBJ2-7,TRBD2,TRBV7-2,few,CASSTSGSYEQYF,TGTGCCAGCAGCACTAGCGGCTCCTACGAGCAGTACTTC
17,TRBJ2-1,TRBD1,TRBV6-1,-,CASSAQTGARSYNEQFF,TGTGCCAGCAGTGCCCAAACAGGGGCTAGGTCCTACAATGAGCAGTTCTTC
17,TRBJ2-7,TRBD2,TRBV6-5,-,CASSLGSGSSGRREQYF,TGTGCCAGCAGTTTAGGATCGGGGAGTAGCGGGAGGCGGGAGCAGTACTTC
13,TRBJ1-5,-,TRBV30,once,CAWTPRVDQPQHF,TGTGCCTGGACCCCAAGGGTTGATCAGCCCCAGCATTTT
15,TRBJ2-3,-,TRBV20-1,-,CSARDPAEGADTQYF,TGCAGTGCTAGAGATCCAGCGGAGGGGGCAGATACGCAGTACTTT
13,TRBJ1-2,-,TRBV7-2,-,CASSLEAFYGYTF,TGTGCCAGCAGCTTAGAGGCGTTCTATGGCTACACCTTC
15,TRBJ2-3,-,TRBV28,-,CASSVGGIHTDTQYF,TGTGCCAGCAGTGTCGGAGGTATTCACACAGATACGCAGTATTTT
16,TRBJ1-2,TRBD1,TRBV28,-,CASSLLRSQGGGGYTF,TGTGCCAGCAGTTTATTACGTTCACAGGGGGGGGGTGGCTACACCTTC
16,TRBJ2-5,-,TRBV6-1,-,CASSDLGAVHQETQYF,TGTGCCAGCAGTGATCTGGGGGCCGTACACCAAGAGACCCAGTACTTC
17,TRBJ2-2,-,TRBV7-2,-,CASSVGGSLADTGELFF,TGTGCCAGCTCAGTAGGGGGTAGCCTAGCGGACACCGGGGAGCTGTTTTTT